Listed here are 8 T cell receptor beta chains from one sample, sequenced in a study of blood T cells in healthy people across ages. Primed by a sample-barcoded 5' primer and a J-beta primer mix, a second PCR proceeded for about 7 to 11 cycles. MiXCR was run by TCRdb on the 5' RACE reads, yielding one entry per CDR3 protein. The sample holds under 850,000 distinct CDR3 sequences; approximately 35% are singletons and the top ten take over 10%. The material sequenced was blood. The source of these receptors is a man aged 18 to 30 in good health.

The J gene is TRBJ1-6, the V gene TRBV4-2; D is undetermined. Per germline, CDR1 LGHNA and CDR2 YNFKEQ. This CDR3 region has 15 residues. V lost 5 bases to trimming and J lost 6 bases, with 14 bases between them. CDR3 DNA sequence: TGTGCCAGCAGCATATTAGAGGGTTTTAATTCACCCCTCCACTTT. Its translation: CASSILEGFNSPLHF.

This clonotype was counted once. V is TRBV7-9 and J is TRBJ1-2; 7 nucleotides match TRBD1. J gave up 7 bases and V 1 base, and 12 bases lay outside the gene matches. The CDR3 sequence is 16 residues long. Germline CDR1 is SEHNR and CDR2 is FQNEAQ (reference sequence). CDR3 residues: CASSLDGTVALCGYTF. Here the CDR3 DNA reads TGTGCCAGCAGCTTAGACGGGACAGTTGCGCTCTGTGGCTACACCTTC.

This clonotype was detected only once. The V and J genes are TRBV4-1 and TRBJ1-2; D possibly corresponds to TRBD1 (5 bases). This CDR3 region has 15 residues. V shed 4 bases and J shed 0 bases, with 12 bases lying between them. CDR1 and CDR2 (germline): MGHRA, YSYEKL. CDR3 amino acids: CASSPNLGANYGYTF. The CDR3 coding sequence is TGCGCCAGCAGCCCGAACTTGGGGGCTAACTATGGCTACACCTTC.

This clonotype was counted a few times. The genes are TRBV20-1 and TRBJ1-1; unclear D gene. The CDR3 extends over 16 amino acids. V was cut by 3 bases and J by 0 bases, with 17 bases left in between. The germline CDR1 and CDR2 sequences are DFQATT and SNEGSKA (reference sequence). The CDR3 region is CSASLPGRSVNTEAFF. The DNA of the CDR3 is TGCAGTGCTAGCCTCCCCGGCCGGTCCGTGAACACTGAAGCTTTCTTT.

The CDR3 reads CASTEQETQYF. DNA for the CDR3: TGTGCCAGCACGGAGCAAGAGACCCAGTACTTC. The chain is built from TRBV7-2 and TRBJ2-5; unclear D gene. The CDR3 is made up of 11 amino acids. The germline V gene has CDR1 SGHTA and CDR2 FQGNSA. Trimming took 7 bases from V and 2 from J, leaving 5 bases between them.

This clonotype appeared once. The chain couples TRBV30 to TRBJ1-1; 7 bases agree with TRBD1. The CDR3 length is 12 residues. Germline CDR1 is GTSNPN and CDR2 is SVGIG (reference sequence). With V trimmed by 5 bases and J by 10 bases, 10 bases remained unmatched. CDR3 residues: CAWLPRGGGAFF. DNA of the CDR3: TGTGCCTGGCTCCCCAGGGGGGGTGGAGCTTTCTTT.

The chain carries TRBV6-2 or TRBV6-3 and TRBJ1-6, with unresolved D. Trimming pared 2 bases from V and 8 bases from J, leaving 10 bases between. The CDR3 has 14 residues. CDR1 is MNHEY, CDR2 SVGEGT, per germline. The CDR3 DNA is TGTGCCAGCAGTTACAGGGCGCGGGATTCACCCCTCCACTTT. It encodes CASSYRARDSPLHF.

Remarks on this clonotype: This may arise from a read error, as a much more abundant clone is one base away. V gene TRBV3-1 combines with J gene TRBJ2-5; D could derive from TRBD1 or TRBD2 (5 bases each). Matching the DNA end better, TRBJ2-7 makes the J call doubtful. The CDR3 totals 13 residues. Germline-derived CDR1 and CDR2 are LGHDT and YNNKEL (reference sequence). As DNA, the CDR3 is TGTGTCAGCAGCCTCAATGGGGGCTACGAGCAGTACTTC. It codes for CVSSLNGGYEQYF.